The clone carrying this T cell receptor beta chain was observed many times. Its antigen is unidentified. V gave up 4 bases and J gave up 3 bases, with 9 bases separating them. The CDR3 contains 13 residues. Germline loops: CDR1 SGHAT, CDR2 FQDESV (reference sequence). Unique molecular identifiers were attached to individual cDNA molecules within the library. Via MiXCR, TCRdb re-called the RACE reads, giving one row per CDR3 protein. The sample contains about 260,000 distinct CDR3 sequences, approximately 8.6% of which appear only once. Described time point: pre-sensitization, week 0. Sample treatment: therapeutic diphenylcyclopropenone sensitization with weekly scalp DPC. Extraction of total RNA was performed on unfractionated whole blood. This sample is part of a study of human T cells and chemical hapten exposure. Findings and limits, study-wide: Counts of TCRs above 1 in 1000 frequency stayed unchanged with DPC sensitization.

Sequences were derived from whole blood, sampled in connection with sensitization to the hapten diphenylcyclopropenone (DPC). The sequence was obtained from a woman aged 40 to 50 with alopecia areata. Some clones in this sample may be carry-over from other donors' samples. The genes are TRBV11-1 and TRBJ1-2, with D perhaps TRBD1 (6 bases). The CDR3 DNA sequence: TGTGCCAGCAGCTCACAGGGTTACTATGGCTACACCTTC. Encoded protein: CASSSQGYYGYTF.